Detailed here is one TCR beta chain. The source of the sample is a study of blood T cell repertoires in COVID-19. Study in general: Specimens from acute and convalescent COVID-19 originated in the United States, Italy and Spain.

CDR3 length: 14 residues. Germline-derived CDR1 and CDR2 are SQVTM and ANQGSEA. V lost 7 bases, J lost 8 bases, and 12 bases stayed unmatched. Per the original methods: Cell counts per sample came from amplifying reference gene primers. Generated by immunoSEQ multiplex PCR, the TCRdb table keeps only in-frame clones and is missing some. V and J calls and clone size are those listed in that table; D and trimming were worked out from the DNA. The data show 300,000 or so clones, roughly nine tenths seen once. The TCR was taken from a woman aged 25 to 45 with COVID-19, enrolled during active disease. The chain is built from TRBV29-1 and TRBJ1-4; the match to TRBD1 covers 8 bases. The sequenced material came from peripheral blood. CDR3 bases: TGCAGCGCCCTACCGACAGGGGTACACGAAAAACTGTTTTTT. It encodes CSALPTGVHEKLFF. The entire variable domain, with the rest obtained from reference TRBV29-1 and TRBJ1-4, is as follows: SAVISQKPSRDICQRGTSLTIQCQVDSQVTMMFWYRQQPGQSLTLIATANQGSEATYESGFVIDKFPISRPNLTFSTLTVSNMSPEDSSIYLCSALPTGVHEKLFFGSGTQLSVL.